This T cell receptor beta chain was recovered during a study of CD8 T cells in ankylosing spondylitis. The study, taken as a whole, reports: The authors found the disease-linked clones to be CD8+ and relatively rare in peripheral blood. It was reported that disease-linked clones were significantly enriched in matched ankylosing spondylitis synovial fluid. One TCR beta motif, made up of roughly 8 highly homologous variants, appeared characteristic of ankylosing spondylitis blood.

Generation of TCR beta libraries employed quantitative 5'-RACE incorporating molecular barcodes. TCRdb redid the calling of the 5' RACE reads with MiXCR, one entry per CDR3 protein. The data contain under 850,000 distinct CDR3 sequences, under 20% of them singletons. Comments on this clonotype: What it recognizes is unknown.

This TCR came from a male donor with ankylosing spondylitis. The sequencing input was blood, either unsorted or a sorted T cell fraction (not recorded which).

The CDR3 bases are TGCAGCGGCGGGATCGCCGGGGAGCTGTTTTTT. Translating it yields CSGGIAGELFF. The rearrangement uses TRBV29-1 and TRBJ2-2; weak D call: TRBD2 (6 bases). Germline V gene data show CDR1 as SQVTM and CDR2 as ANQGSEA. The CDR3 runs 11 residues. Trimming took 7 bases from V and 6 from J, leaving 9 bases between them.